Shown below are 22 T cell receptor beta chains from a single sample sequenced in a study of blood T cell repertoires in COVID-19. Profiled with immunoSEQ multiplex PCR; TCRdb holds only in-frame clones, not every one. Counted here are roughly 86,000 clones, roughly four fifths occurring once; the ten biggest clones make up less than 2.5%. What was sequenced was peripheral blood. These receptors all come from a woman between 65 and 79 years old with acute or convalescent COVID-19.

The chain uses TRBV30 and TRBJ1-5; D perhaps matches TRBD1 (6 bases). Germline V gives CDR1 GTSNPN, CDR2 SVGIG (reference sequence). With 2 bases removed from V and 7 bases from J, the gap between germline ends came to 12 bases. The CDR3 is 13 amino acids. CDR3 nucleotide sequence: TGTGCCTGGAGTAGAGTAGGGGGACAGCCCCAGCATTTT. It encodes CAWSRVGGQPQHF.

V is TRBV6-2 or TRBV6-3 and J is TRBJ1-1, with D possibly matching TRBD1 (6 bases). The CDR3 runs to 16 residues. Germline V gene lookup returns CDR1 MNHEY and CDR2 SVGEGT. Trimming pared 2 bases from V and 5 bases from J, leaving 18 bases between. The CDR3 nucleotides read TGTGCCAGCAGTTACGGTTCCGGCAGGGGATATACTGAAGCTTTCTTT. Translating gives CASSYGSGRGYTEAFF.

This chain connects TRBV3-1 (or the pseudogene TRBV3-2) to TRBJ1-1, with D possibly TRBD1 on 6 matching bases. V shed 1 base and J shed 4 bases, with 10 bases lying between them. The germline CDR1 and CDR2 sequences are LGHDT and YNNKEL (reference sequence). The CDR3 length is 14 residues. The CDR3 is CASSQGDTLTEAFF. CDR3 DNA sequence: TGTGCCAGCAGCCAAGGGGACACTCTCACTGAAGCTTTCTTT.

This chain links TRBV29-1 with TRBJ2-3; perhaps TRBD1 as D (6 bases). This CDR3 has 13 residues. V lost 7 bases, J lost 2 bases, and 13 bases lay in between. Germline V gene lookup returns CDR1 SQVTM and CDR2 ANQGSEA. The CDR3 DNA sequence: TGCAGCGGGGGGCACAGAACCACAGATACGCAGTATTTT. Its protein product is CSGGHRTTDTQYF.

CDR3 in amino acids: CASSPGQGSYEQYF. CDR3 bases: TGTGCCAGCAGCCCGGGACAAGGCTCCTACGAGCAGTACTTC. V and J are TRBV6-6 and TRBJ2-7, with D possibly being TRBD1 (6 bases). CDR3 length: 14 amino acids. Germline V CDR1 and CDR2: MNHNY, SVGAGI (reference sequence). Trimming took 6 bases from V and 0 from J, leaving 12 bases between them.

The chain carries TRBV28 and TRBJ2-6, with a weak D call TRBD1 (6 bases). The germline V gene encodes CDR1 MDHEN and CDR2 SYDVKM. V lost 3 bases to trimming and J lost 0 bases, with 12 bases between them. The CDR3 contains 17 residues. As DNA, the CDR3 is TGTGCCAGCAGTTTCAACAGGGTATACTCTGGGGCCAACGTCCTGACTTTC. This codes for CASSFNRVYSGANVLTF.

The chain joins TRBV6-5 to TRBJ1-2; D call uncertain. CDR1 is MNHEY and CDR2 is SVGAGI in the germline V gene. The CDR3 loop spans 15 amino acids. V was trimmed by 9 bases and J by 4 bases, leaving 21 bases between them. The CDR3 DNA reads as TGTGCCAGTAGAACCGAGTACCGGGGAGGCTATGGCTACACCTTC. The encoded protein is CASRTEYRGGYGYTF.

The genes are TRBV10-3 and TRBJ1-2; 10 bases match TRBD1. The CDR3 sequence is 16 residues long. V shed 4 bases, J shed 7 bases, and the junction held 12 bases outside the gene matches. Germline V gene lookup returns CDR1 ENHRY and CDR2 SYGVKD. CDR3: CAISGSGTGEKGGYTF. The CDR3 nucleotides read TGTGCCATCAGTGGTTCCGGGACAGGGGAGAAAGGTGGCTACACCTTC.

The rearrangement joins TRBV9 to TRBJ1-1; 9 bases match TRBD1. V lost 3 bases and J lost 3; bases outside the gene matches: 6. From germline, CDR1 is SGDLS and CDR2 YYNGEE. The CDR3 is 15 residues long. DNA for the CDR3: TGTGCCAGCAGCGCTTCGGGACAGGGAGACACTGAAGCTTTCTTT. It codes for CASSASGQGDTEAFF.

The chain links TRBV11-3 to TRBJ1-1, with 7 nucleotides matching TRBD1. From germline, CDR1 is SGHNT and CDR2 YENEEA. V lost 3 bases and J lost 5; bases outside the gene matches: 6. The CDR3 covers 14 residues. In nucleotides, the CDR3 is TGTGCCAGCAGCTTCAGGGGGTGGTCGACTGAAGCTTTCTTT. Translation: CASSFRGWSTEAFF.

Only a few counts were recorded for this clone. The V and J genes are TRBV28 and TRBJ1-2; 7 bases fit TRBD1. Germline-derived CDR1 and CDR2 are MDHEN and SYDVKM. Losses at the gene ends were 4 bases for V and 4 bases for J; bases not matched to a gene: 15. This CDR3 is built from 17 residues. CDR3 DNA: TGTGCCAGCAGTTCCCGGGACAGTTATCAATTCGGCTATGGCTACACCTTC. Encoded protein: CASSSRDSYQFGYGYTF.

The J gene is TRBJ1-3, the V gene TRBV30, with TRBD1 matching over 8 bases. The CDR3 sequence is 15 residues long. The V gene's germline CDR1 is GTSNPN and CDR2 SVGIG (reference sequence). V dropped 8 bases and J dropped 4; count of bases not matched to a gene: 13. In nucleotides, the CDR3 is TGTGCCGGATTATTGACAGGGGCGCCGGGAAACACCATATATTTT. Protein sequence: CAGLLTGAPGNTIYF. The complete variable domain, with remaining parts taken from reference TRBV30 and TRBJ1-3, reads SQTIHQWPATLVQPVGSPLSLECTVEGTSNPNLYWYRQAAGRGLQLLFYSVGIGQISSEVPQNLSASRPQDRQFILSSKKLLLSDSGFYLCAGLLTGAPGNTIYFGEGSWLTVV.

CDR3 nucleotide sequence: TGTGCCACCAGCAGAGCCCCAACGGGGACAGGGGATGATGAGCAGTTCTTC. Its protein is CATSRAPTGTGDDEQFF. The J gene is TRBJ2-1, the V gene TRBV15; 10 nucleotides line up with TRBD1. This CDR3 has 17 amino acids. The germline V gene has CDR1 LNHNV and CDR2 YYDKDF (reference sequence). J gave up 8 bases and V 1 base, and 11 bases lay outside the gene matches.

The CDR3 sequence is CAAVSSGNTIYF. The CDR3 nucleotides read TGTGCCGCCGTCAGCTCTGGAAACACCATATATTTT. The chain employs TRBV30 and TRBJ1-3, with D hard to call. CDR3 length: 12 amino acids. Germline V lookup: CDR1 GTSNPN, CDR2 SVGIG (reference sequence). Trimming removed 8 bases from V and 0 bases from J, with 8 bases in between. Using reference TRBV30 and TRBJ1-3 for the parts outside the CDR3, the full variable domain is SQTIHQWPATLVQPVGSPLSLECTVEGTSNPNLYWYRQAAGRGLQLLFYSVGIGQISSEVPQNLSASRPQDRQFILSSKKLLLSDSGFYLCAAVSSGNTIYFGEGSWLTVV.

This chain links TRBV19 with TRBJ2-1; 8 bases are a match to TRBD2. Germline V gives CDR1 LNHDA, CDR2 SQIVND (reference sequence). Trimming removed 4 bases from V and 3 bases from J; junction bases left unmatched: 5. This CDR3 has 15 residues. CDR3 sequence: CASSKAGGGYNEQFF. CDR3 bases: TGTGCCAGTAGTAAGGCGGGGGGAGGCTACAATGAGCAGTTCTTC.

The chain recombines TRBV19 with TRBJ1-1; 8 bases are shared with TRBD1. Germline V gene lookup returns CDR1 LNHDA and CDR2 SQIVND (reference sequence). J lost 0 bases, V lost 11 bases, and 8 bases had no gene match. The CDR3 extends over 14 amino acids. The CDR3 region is CACGQGMMNTEAFF. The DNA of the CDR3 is TGTGCCTGCGGACAGGGAATGATGAACACTGAAGCTTTCTTT.

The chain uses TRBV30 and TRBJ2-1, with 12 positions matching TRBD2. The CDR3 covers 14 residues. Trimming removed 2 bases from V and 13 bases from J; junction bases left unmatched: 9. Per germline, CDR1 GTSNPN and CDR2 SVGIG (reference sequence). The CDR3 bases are TGTGCCTGGAGTCCTACCCTAGCGGGGGGGCGCCAGTTCTTC. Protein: CAWSPTLAGGRQFF.

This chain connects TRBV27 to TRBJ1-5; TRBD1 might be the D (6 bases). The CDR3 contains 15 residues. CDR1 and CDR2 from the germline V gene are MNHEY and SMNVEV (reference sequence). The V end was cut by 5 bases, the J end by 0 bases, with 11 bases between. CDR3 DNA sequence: TGTGCCAGCAGTCGGGGGGGGCTTAGCAATCAGCCCCAGCATTTT. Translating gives CASSRGGLSNQPQHF.

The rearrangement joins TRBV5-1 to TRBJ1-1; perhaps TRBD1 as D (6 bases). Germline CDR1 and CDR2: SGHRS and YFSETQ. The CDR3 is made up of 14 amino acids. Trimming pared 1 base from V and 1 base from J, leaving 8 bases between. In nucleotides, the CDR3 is TGCGCCAGCAGCTTGACGGGACAGAACACTGAAGCTTTCTTT. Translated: CASSLTGQNTEAFF.

The CDR3 is CASSPTGKAYGYTF. CDR3 bases: TGTGCCAGCAGCCCCACAGGGAAAGCTTATGGCTACACCTTC. The V gene is TRBV5-6, the J gene TRBJ1-2, with TRBD1 as a possible D gene (6 bases). Trimming took off 4 bases at V and 5 bases at J, with 15 bases between the two ends. Germline V lookup: CDR1 SGHDT, CDR2 YYEEEE. The CDR3 runs 14 residues.

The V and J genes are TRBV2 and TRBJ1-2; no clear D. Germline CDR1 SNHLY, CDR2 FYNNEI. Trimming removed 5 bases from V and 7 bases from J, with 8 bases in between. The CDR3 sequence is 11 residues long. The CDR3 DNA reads TGTGCCAGCAGTCCAGGTGTTGGCTACACCTTC. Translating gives CASSPGVGYTF.

This CDR3 is CASSGGGTGISDTQYF. In nucleotides, the CDR3 is TGCGCCAGCAGCGGCGGCGGGACAGGGATATCAGATACGCAGTATTTT. J is TRBJ2-3 and V is TRBV5-1, with 9 positions matching TRBD1. The V and J ends lost 4 bases and 4 bases, in that order; junction bases with no gene match: 10. The CDR3 consists of 16 residues. Germline V gene lookup returns CDR1 SGHRS and CDR2 YFSETQ.